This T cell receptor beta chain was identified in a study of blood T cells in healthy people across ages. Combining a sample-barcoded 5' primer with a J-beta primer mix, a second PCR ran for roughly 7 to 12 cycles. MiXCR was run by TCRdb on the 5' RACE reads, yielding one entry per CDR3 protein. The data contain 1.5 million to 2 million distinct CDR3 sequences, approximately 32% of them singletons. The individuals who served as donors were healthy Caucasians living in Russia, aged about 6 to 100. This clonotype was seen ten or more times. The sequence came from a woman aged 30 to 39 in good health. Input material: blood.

Here the CDR3 DNA reads TGTGCCAGCAGTGAGTTCAGACAGCCTAACTATGGCTACACCTTC. Protein product: CASSEFRQPNYGYTF. This sequence joins TRBV2 and TRBJ1-2, with D perhaps TRBD1 (5 bases). Trimming shortened V by 3 bases and J by 0 bases, and 11 bases separated the two germline ends. CDR3 length: 15 residues. CDR1 and CDR2 from the germline V gene are SNHLY and FYNNEI.